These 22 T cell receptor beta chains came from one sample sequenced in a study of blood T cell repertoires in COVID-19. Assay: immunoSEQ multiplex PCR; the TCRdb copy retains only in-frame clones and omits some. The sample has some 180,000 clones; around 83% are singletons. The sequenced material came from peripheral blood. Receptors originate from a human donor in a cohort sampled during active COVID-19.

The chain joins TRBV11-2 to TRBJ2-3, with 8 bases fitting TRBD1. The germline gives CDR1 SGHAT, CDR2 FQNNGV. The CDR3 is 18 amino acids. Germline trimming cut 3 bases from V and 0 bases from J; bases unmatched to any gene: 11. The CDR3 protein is CASSFSRTGLPSTDTQYF. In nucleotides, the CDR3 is TGTGCCAGCAGCTTTTCCCGGACAGGGCTACCTAGCACAGATACGCAGTATTTT.

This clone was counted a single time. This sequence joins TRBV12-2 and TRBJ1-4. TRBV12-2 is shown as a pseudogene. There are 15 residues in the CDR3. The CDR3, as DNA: TGTCCTCAGGCGGGGGGCAAAAGAGGCGATGAAAAACTGTTTTTT. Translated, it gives CPQAGGKRGDEKLFF.

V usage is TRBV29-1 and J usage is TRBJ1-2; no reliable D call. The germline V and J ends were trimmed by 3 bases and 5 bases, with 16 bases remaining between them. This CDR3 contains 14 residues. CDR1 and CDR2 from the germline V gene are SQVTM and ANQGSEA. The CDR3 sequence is CSVEPAGNTYGYTF. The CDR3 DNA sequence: TGCAGCGTTGAGCCGGCAGGCAACACTTATGGCTACACCTTC. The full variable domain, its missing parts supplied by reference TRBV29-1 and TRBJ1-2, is SAVISQKPSRDICQRGTSLTIQCQVDSQVTMMFWYRQQPGQSLTLIATANQGSEATYESGFVIDKFPISRPNLTFSTLTVSNMSPEDSSIYLCSVEPAGNTYGYTFGSGTRLTVV.

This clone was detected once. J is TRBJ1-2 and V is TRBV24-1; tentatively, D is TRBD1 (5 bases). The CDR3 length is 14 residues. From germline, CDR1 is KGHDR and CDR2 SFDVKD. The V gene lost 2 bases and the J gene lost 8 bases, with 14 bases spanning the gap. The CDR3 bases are TGTGCCACCAGTGATTACTCACGGAGGGACGGCTACACCTTC. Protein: CATSDYSRRDGYTF.

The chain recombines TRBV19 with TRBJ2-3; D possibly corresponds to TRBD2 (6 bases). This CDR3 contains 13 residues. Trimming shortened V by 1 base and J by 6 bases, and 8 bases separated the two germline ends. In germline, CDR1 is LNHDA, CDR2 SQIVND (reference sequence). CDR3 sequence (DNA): TGTGCCAGTAGTATAGGGGCGGGGGATACGCAGTATTTT. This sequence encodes CASSIGAGDTQYF.

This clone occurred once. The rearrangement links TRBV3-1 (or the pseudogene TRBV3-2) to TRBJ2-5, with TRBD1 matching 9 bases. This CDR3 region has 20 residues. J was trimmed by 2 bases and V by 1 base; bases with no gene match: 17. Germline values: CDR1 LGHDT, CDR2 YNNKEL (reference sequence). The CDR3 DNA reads TGTGCCAGCAGCCAAGTGGGTACCCCCGACAGGGGGTGGAGGCAAGAGACCCAGTACTTC. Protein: CASSQVGTPDRGWRQETQYF.

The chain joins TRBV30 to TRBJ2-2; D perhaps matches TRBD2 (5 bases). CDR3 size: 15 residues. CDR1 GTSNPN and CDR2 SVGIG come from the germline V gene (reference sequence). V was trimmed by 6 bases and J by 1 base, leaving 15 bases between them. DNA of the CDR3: TGTGCCTGCCCTTGCGGGTCCCTGAACACCGGGGAGCTGTTTTTT. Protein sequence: CACPCGSLNTGELFF. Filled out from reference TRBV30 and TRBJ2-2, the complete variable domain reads SQTIHQWPATLVQPVGSPLSLECTVEGTSNPNLYWYRQAAGRGLQLLFYSVGIGQISSEVPQNLSASRPQDRQFILSSKKLLLSDSGFYLCACPCGSLNTGELFFGEGSRLTVL.

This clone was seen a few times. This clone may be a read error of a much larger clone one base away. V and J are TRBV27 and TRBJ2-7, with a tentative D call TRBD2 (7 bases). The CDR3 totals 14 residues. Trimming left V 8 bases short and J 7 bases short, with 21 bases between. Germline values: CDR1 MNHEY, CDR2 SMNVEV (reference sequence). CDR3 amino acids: CASWGGGGPGEQYF. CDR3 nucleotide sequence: TGTGCCAGCTGGGGGGGCGGGGGACCGGGAGAGCAGTACTTC.

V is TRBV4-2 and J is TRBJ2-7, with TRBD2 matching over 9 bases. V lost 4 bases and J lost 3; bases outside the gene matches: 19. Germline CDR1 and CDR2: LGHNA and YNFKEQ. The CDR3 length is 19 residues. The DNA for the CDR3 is TGTGCCAGCAGCCGACAAGGGGGGGTAGCGGGAGTGGGGAACTACGAGCAGTACTTC. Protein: CASSRQGGVAGVGNYEQYF.

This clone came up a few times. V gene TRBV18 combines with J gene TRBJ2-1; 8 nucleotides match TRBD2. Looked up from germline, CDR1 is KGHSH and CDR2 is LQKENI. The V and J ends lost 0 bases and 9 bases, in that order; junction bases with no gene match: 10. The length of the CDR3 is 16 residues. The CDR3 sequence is CASSPPNREGRSEQFF. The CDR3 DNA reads TGTGCCAGCTCACCACCGAATCGGGAGGGCCGAAGTGAGCAGTTCTTC.

The CDR3 bases are TGTGCCACCAGTGGGCTGACTGGCAATGAGCAGTTCTTC. It translates to CATSGLTGNEQFF. The V and J genes are TRBV24-1 and TRBJ2-1; D is undetermined. Germline assignment: CDR1 KGHDR and CDR2 SFDVKD. The CDR3 sequence is 13 residues long. Trimming pared 5 bases from V and 6 bases from J, leaving 10 bases between.

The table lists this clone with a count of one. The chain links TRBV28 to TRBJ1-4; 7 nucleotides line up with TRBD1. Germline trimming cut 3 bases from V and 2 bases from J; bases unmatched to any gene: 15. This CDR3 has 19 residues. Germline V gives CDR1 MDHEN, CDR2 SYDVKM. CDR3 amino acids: CASSFAFRQGEGTNEKLFF. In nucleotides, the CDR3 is TGTGCCAGCAGTTTCGCTTTTCGACAGGGTGAAGGGACTAATGAAAAACTGTTTTTT.

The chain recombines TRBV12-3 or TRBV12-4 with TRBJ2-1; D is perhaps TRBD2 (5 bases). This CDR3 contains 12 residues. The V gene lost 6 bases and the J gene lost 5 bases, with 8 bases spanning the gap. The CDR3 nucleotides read TGTGCCAGCAGGGAGAGGGACAATGAGCAGTTCTTC. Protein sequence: CASRERDNEQFF.

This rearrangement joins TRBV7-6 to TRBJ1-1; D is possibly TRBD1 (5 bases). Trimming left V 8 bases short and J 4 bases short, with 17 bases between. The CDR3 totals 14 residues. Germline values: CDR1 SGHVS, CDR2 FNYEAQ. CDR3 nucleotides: TGTGCCAGCGCTTCCGGGGGTTTGGGCACTGAAGCTTTCTTT. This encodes CASASGGLGTEAFF.

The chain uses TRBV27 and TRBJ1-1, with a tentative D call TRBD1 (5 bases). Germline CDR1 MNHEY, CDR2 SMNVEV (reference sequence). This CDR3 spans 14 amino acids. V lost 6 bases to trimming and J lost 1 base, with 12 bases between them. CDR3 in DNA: TGTGCCAGCAGCCCAGCCGGGGGGAACACTGAAGCTTTCTTT. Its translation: CASSPAGGNTEAFF.

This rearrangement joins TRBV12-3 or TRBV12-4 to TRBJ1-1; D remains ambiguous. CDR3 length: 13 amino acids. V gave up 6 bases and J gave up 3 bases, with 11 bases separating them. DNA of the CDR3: TGTGCCAGCAGCCTTAAACTTTACACTGAAGCTTTCTTT. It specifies CASSLKLYTEAFF.

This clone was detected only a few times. CDR3 coding DNA: TGCAGCGTTGGGACAGGGCAGTACTATGGCTACACCTTC. It codes for CSVGTGQYYGYTF. The chain couples TRBV29-1 to TRBJ1-2; 8 bases are shared with TRBD1. The CDR3 contains 13 residues. V shed 4 bases, J shed 3 bases, and the junction held 4 bases outside the gene matches. Germline V gives CDR1 SQVTM, CDR2 ANQGSEA.

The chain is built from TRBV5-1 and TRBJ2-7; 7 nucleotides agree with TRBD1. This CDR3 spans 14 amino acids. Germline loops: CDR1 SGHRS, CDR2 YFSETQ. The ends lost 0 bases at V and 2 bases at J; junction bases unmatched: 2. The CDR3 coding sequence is TGCGCCAGCAGCTTGGGGACAGGAGCCTACGAGCAGTACTTC. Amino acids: CASSLGTGAYEQYF. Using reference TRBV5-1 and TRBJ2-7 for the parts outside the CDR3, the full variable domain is KAGVTQTPRYLIKTRGQQVTLSCSPISGHRSVSWYQQTPGQGLQFLFEYFSETQRNKGNFPGRFSGRQFSNSRSEMNVSTLELGDSALYLCASSLGTGAYEQYFGPGTRLTVT.

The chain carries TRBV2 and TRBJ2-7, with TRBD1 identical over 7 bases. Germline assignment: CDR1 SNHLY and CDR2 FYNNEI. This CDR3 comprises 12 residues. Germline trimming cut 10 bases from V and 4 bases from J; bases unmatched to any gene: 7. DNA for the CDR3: TGTGCCACCCGGGACAGAACTTACGAGCAGTACTTC. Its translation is CATRDRTYEQYF. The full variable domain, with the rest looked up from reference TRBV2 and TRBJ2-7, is EPEVTQTPSHQVTQMGQEVILRCVPISNHLYFYWYRQILGQKVEFLVSFYNNEISEKSEIFDDQFSVERPDGSNFTLKIRSTKLEDSAMYFCATRDRTYEQYFGPGTRLTVT.

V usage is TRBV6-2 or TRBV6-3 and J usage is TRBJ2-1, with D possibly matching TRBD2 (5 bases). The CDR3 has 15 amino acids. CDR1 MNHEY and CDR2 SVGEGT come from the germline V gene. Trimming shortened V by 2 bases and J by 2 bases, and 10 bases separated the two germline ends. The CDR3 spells CASSYRSVAYNEQFF. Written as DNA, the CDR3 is TGTGCCAGCAGTTACCGTAGCGTGGCCTACAATGAGCAGTTCTTC.

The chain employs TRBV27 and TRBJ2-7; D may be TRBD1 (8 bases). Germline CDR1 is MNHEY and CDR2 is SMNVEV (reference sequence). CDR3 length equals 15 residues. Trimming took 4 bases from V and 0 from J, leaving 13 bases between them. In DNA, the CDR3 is TGTGCCAGCAGTTATACAGGGGGGGCCTCCTACGAGCAGTACTTC. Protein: CASSYTGGASYEQYF.

The CDR3 sequence: CASSPGQYSGANVLTF. CDR3 DNA sequence: TGTGCCAGCAGTCCGGGACAGTACTCTGGGGCCAACGTCCTGACTTTC. The V gene is TRBV28, the J gene TRBJ2-6; 7 bases are shared with TRBD1. CDR1 and CDR2 (germline): MDHEN, SYDVKM. With V trimmed by 5 bases and J by 0 bases, 4 bases remained unmatched. This CDR3 has 16 amino acids.